This is a list of T cell receptor beta chains from one sample in a study of metastatic and nonmetastatic thyroid tumors. MiXCR re-clonotyped the PCR reads for TCRdb. Here the sample spans over 9,500 clones, approximately 30% being singletons. Sequencing input: tumor tissue. The receptor source for this set is a male donor with papillary thyroid cancer or a benign thyroid nodule (not recorded which). Some clones in this sample may be carry-over from other donors' samples. Each CDR3 is given with its conserved first and last residue. The order of the fields is CDR3 protein, J gene, V gene, CDR3 length.

CDR3aa: CASSLGIRGTGELFF
j_gene: TRBJ2-2
v_gene: TRBV5-1
len: 15

CDR3aa: CASSVDGRGANTIYF
j_gene: TRBJ1-3
v_gene: TRBV9
len: 15

CDR3aa: CASSFGLGGELFF
j_gene: TRBJ2-2
v_gene: TRBV7-2
len: 13

CDR3aa: CSASRASGRPNEQFF
j_gene: TRBJ2-1
v_gene: TRBV20-1
len: 15

CDR3aa: CASTSAPHFNSPLHF
j_gene: TRBJ1-6
v_gene: TRBV7-2
len: 15

CDR3aa: CASSSMERITEAFF
j_gene: TRBJ1-1
v_gene: TRBV11-2
len: 14

CDR3aa: CASSLDSTGYNEQFF
j_gene: TRBJ2-1
v_gene: TRBV11-2
len: 15

CDR3aa: CSASDGRFDEQYF
j_gene: TRBJ2-7
v_gene: TRBV20-1
len: 13

CDR3aa: CASSIDRVNTEAFF
j_gene: TRBJ1-1
v_gene: TRBV19
len: 14

CDR3aa: CASSLPVFTDTQYF
j_gene: TRBJ2-3
v_gene: TRBV7-9
len: 14